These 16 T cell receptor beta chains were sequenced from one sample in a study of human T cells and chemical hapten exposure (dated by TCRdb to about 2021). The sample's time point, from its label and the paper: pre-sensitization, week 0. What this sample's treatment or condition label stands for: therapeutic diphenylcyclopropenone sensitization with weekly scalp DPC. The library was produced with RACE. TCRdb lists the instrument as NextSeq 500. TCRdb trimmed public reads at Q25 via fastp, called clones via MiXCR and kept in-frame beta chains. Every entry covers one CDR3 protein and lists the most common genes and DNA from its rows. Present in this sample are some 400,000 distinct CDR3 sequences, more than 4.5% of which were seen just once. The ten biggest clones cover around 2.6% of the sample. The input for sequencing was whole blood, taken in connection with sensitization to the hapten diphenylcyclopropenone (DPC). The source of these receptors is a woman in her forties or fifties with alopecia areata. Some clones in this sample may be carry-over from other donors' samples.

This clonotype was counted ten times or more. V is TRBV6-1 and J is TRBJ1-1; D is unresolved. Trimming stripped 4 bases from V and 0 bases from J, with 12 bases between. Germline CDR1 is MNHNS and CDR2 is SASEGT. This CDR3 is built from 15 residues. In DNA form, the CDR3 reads TGTGCCAGCAGTGCTCCAACAGCTATGAACACTGAAGCTTTCTTT. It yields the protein CASSAPTAMNTEAFF.

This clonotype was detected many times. CDR3 in amino acids: CASSLEILAAANTEAFF. The CDR3 DNA reads TGTGCCAGCAGCTTGGAAATCCTGGCGGCAGCGAACACTGAAGCTTTCTTT. V gene TRBV7-2 combines with J gene TRBJ1-1; D uncertain. V was pared by 3 bases and J by 1 base, with 18 bases between. The CDR3 contains 17 residues. The germline gives CDR1 SGHTA, CDR2 FQGNSA.

CDR3 in DNA: TGTGCCAGCAGTTTACGAAGACAGGGGGCGTCGTGGGCCAAAAACATTCAGTACTTC. Amino acids: CASSLRRQGASWAKNIQYF. V gene TRBV28 combines with J gene TRBJ2-4; TRBD1 matches at 10 bases. The germline gives CDR1 MDHEN, CDR2 SYDVKM. V shed 2 bases, J shed 1 base, and the junction held 11 bases outside the gene matches. The CDR3 loop spans 19 amino acids.

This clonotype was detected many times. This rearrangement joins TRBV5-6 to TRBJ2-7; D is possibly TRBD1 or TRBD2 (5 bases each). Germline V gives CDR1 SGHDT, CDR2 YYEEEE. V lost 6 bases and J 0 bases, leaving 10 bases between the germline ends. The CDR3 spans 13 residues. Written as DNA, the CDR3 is TGTGCCAGCACGAGGGGCTCCTCCTACGAGCAGTACTTC. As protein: CASTRGSSYEQYF. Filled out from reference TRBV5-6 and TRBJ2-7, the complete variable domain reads DAGVTQSPTHLIKTRGQQVTLRCSPKSGHDTVSWYQQALGQGPQFIFQYYEEEERQRGNFPDRFSGHQFPNYSSELNVNALLLGDSALYLCASTRGSSYEQYFGPGTRLTVT.

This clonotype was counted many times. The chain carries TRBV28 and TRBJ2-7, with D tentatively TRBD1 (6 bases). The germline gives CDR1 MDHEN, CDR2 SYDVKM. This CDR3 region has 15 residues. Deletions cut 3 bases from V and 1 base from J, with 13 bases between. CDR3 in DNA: TGTGCCAGCAGTTTCTCGGACAGAGCTTCCTACGAGCAGTACTTC. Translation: CASSFSDRASYEQYF.

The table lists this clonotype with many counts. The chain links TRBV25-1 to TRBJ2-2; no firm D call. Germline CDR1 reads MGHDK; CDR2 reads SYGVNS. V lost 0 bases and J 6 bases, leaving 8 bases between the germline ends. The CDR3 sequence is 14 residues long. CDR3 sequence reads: CASSEYAIAGELFF. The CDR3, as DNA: TGTGCCAGCAGTGAATACGCGATAGCCGGGGAGCTGTTTTTT.

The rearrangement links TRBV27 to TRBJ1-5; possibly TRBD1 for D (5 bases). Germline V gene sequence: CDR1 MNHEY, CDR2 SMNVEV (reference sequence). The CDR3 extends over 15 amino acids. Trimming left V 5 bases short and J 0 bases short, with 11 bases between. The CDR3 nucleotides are TGTGCCAGCAGTACCGCGGGGGTTAGCAATCAGCCCCAGCATTTT. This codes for CASSTAGVSNQPQHF.

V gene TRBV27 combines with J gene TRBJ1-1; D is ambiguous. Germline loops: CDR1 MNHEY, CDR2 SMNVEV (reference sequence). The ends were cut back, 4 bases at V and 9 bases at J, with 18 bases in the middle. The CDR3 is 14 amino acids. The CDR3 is CASSSPPTTPQAFF. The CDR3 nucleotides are TGTGCCAGCAGTTCTCCCCCAACAACGCCCCAAGCTTTCTTT.

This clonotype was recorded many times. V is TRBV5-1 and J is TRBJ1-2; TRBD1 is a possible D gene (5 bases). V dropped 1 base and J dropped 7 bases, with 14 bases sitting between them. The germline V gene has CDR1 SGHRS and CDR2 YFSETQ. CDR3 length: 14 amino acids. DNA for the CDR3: TGCGCCAGCAGCTTGTTGCGGGGCACTGCTGGCTACACCTTC. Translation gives CASSLLRGTAGYTF.

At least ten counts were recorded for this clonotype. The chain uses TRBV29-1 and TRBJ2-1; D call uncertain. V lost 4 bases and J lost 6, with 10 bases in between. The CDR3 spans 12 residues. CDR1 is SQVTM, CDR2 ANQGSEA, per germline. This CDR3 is CSVVLRPNEQFF. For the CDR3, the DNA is TGCAGCGTTGTCCTCCGGCCCAATGAGCAGTTCTTC.

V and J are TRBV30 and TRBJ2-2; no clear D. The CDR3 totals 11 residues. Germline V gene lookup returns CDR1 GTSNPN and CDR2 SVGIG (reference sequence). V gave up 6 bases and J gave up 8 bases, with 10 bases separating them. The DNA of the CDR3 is TGTGCCTGTTGGGGTTGGGGGGAGCTGTTTTTT. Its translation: CACWGWGELFF.

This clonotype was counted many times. The CDR3 reads CASSLGASGGIQYF. The CDR3 DNA follows: TGTGCCAGCAGTTTGGGGGCTTCAGGAGGCATTCAGTACTTC. This chain connects TRBV28 to TRBJ2-4, with D perhaps TRBD1 (6 bases). The CDR3 length is 14 residues. Germline CDR1 MDHEN, CDR2 SYDVKM. Trimming shortened V by 3 bases and J by 9 bases, and 15 bases separated the two germline ends.

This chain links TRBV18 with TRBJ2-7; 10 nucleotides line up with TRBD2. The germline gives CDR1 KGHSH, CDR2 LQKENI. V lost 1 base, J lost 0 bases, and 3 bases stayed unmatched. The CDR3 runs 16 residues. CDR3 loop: CASSPRAGGNSYEQYF. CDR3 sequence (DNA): TGTGCCAGCTCACCACGAGCGGGGGGGAACTCCTACGAGCAGTACTTC.

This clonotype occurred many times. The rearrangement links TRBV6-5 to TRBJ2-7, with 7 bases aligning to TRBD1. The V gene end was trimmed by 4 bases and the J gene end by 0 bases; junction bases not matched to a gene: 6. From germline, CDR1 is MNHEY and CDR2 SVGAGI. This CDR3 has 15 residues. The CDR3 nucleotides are TGTGCCAGCAGTTCCCGACAGGGTACCTCCTACGAGCAGTACTTC. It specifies CASSSRQGTSYEQYF.

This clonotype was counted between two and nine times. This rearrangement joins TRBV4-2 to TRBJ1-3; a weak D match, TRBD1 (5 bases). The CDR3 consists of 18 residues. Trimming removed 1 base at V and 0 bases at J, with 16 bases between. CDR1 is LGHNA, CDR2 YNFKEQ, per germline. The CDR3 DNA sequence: TGTGCCAGCAGCCAAGGGGTCGACAGAGGAAACTCTGGAAACACCATATATTTT. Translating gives CASSQGVDRGNSGNTIYF.

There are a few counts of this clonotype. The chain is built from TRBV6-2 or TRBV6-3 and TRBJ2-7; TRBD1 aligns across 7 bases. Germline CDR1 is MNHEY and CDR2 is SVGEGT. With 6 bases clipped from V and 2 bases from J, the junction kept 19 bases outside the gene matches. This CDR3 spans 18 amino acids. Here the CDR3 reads CASRRTSLGTALTYEQYF. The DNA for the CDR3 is TGTGCCAGCAGGCGTACTTCCCTCGGGACAGCGTTAACCTACGAGCAGTACTTC.